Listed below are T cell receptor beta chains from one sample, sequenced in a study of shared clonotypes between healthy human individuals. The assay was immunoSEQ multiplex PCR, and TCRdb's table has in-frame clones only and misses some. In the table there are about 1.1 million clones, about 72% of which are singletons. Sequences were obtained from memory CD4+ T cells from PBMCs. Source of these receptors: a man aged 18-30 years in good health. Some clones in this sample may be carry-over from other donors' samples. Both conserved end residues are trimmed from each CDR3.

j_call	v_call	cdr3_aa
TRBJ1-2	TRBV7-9	ASSSPYLGGAYGYT
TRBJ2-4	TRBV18	ASSQQLAKNIQY
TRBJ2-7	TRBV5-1	ASSFLEWGEQY
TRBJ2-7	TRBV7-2	ASSPTLAVSSYEQY
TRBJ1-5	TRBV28	ASSLWALGGNQPQH
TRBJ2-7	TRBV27	ASSPRGDEQY
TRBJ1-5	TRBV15	ATSRDPISNQPQH
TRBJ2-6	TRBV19	ASRDGYFSGANVLT
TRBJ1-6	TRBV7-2	ASSFGTGGNSPLH
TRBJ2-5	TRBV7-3	ASSLMTGPQETQY
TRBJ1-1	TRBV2	ASLQVRHQPARIWEAF
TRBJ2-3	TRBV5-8	ASSLGDRGRTDTQY
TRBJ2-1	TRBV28	ASSFVGKGYNEQF
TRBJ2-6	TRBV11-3	ASSPGRTGANVLT
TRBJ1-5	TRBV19	ASSTLPGQGARQPQH
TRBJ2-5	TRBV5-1	ASSSTSGSGETQY
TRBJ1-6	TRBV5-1	ASSLDNSPGVTLH
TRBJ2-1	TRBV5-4	ASRNGGLLDYNEQF
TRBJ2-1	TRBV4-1	ASRIRDSSSTNNEQF
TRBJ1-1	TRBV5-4	ASSAGTGVGTEAF
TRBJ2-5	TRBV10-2	ASSAELVWETQY
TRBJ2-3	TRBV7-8	ASGGGRSLSTDTQY
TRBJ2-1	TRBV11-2	ASSLGGSMSEQF
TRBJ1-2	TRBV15	ATSRDRGRGYGYT
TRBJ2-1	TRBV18	ASSPPTGTSINEQF
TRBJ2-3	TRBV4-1	ASSQEGPSGTDTQY
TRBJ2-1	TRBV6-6	ASRPDRVVNEQF
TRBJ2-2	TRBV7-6	ASSLGGSGFGTGELF
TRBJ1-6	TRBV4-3	ASSRDRQGHNSPLH
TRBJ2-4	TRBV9	ASPVGSLAKNIQY
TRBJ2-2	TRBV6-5	AIKQRANTGELF